The T cell receptor (beta chain) described here comes from a study of T cell responses to AZD1222 COVID-19 vaccine. Study overall: Analysis merged second doses at about 4 or about 12 weeks.

V gave up 7 bases and J gave up 8 bases, with 17 bases separating them. The V gene's germline CDR1 is LNHDA and CDR2 SQIVND (reference sequence). CDR3 size: 13 residues. The table came from immunoSEQ multiplex PCR; TCRdb's copy has only in-frame clones and leaves some out. The sample lists around 70,000 clones, approximately 91% occurring once. Comments on this clone: Its matching antigen is unknown.

Overall study findings and caveats: The donors showed a predominance of white British ancestry and of females, with possible underestimation of clonal diversity. Compared with day 0, the breadth and depth of the Spike-specific TCR repertoire rose significantly after two doses of AZD1222.

This clonotype was obtained from an adult in good health. The input for sequencing was peripheral blood, taken on day 0 of AZD1222 vaccination. V and J are TRBV19 and TRBJ1-2; D is unclear. CDR3 bases: TGTGCCAGTACGTACAGCCCGATGTTCGGCTACACCTTC. Amino acid sequence: CASTYSPMFGYTF.